This paragraph reports one TCR beta chain. This record comes from a study of shared clonotypes between healthy human individuals. TCRdb keeps only in-frame clones here, not all; method: immunoSEQ multiplex PCR. This sample has millions of clones, with about 92% found just once. Germline values: CDR1 KGHSH, CDR2 LQKENI. The CDR3 consists of 13 residues. V lost 1 base and J lost 5, with 7 bases in between. The specimen sequenced was naive CD4+ T cells sorted from blood. Subset noted: CD45RA+ positively selected. This sequence joins TRBV18 and TRBJ2-3; tentatively, D is TRBD2 (5 bases). The sequence was obtained from a young man in good health. CDR3 nucleotide sequence: TGTGCCAGCTCACCACGGGCGGGAGATACGCAGTATTTT. It is translated as CASSPRAGDTQYF.